These T cell receptor beta chains were read from a single sample in a study of blood T cell repertoires in COVID-19. Generated by immunoSEQ multiplex PCR, the TCRdb table keeps only in-frame clones and is missing some. The sample lists about 200,000 clones, roughly 87% seen once, with 2% to 2.5% in the top ten. Sequencing was carried out using PBMCs or T cells enriched from blood (not recorded which). Source of these receptors: a woman aged 25 to 39 who had recovered from COVID-19. CDR3s include the opening cysteine and the closing phenylalanine or tryptophan. Each record gives: D gene, clone size, V gene, J gene, CDR3 DNA, CDR3 protein. A D gene is named only where the DNA matches it firmly. Clone sizes are given selectively: once, few, many, or a class where the clone is expanded.

D: .; size: .; V: TRBV7-8; J: TRBJ1-1; DNA: TGTGCCAGCAGCTTAGAGGCGGGGCGGTGGGACACTGAAGCTTTCTTT; CDR3: CASSLEAGRWDTEAFF
D: .; size: .; V: TRBV27; J: TRBJ1-1; DNA: TGTGCCAGCAGCCACCCGCAGGGGTCGGGAACTGAAGCTTTCTTT; CDR3: CASSHPQGSGTEAFF
D: .; size: once; V: TRBV6-5; J: TRBJ1-3; DNA: TGTGCCAGCAGTTCACAGGGAGCCTCTGGAAACACCATATATTTT; CDR3: CASSSQGASGNTIYF
D: TRBD2; size: .; V: TRBV19; J: TRBJ2-3; DNA: TGTGCCAGTAGTATCTCACTAGCGCCCACAGATACGCAGTATTTT; CDR3: CASSISLAPTDTQYF
D: .; size: .; V: TRBV27; J: TRBJ1-1; DNA: TGTGCCAGCAGTCAGCAGGGCTTGAACACTGAAGCTTTCTTT; CDR3: CASSQQGLNTEAFF
D: TRBD1; size: once; V: TRBV19; J: TRBJ2-2; DNA: TGTGCCAGTAGTGCCCGGGACAGGGGTACCGGGGAGCTGTTTTTT; CDR3: CASSARDRGTGELFF
D: .; size: .; V: TRBV4-2; J: TRBJ1-2; DNA: TGTGCCAGCAGCCAAGATCGCAGGGTGCAATATGGCTACACCTTC; CDR3: CASSQDRRVQYGYTF
D: TRBD2; size: .; V: TRBV29-1; J: TRBJ2-7; DNA: TGCAGCGTTGATGATGGGAAGGCTAGCGGATCAAACTCCTACGAGCAGTACTTC; CDR3: CSVDDGKASGSNSYEQYF
D: .; size: .; V: TRBV25-1; J: TRBJ1-4; DNA: TGTGCCAGCAGTGAATTTGGGGAGAAAAAACTGTTTTTT; CDR3: CASSEFGEKKLFF
D: .; size: .; V: TRBV5-5; J: TRBJ2-3; DNA: TGTGCCAGCAGCTTGTTTTCGGCTAGAACAGATACGCAGTATTTT; CDR3: CASSLFSARTDTQYF
D: .; size: .; V: TRBV11-3; J: TRBJ2-1; DNA: TGTGCCAGCAGCAGAGGGTCGAGCCGCGACAATGAGCAGTTCTTC; CDR3: CASSRGSSRDNEQFF
D: .; size: .; V: TRBV6-4; J: TRBJ1-1; DNA: TGTGCCAGCAGTGACTCTGGACAGTCAGGGATTGTTTACACTGAAGCTTTCTTT; CDR3: CASSDSGQSGIVYTEAFF
D: .; size: .; V: TRBV5-1; J: TRBJ1-6; DNA: TGCGCCAGCAGCTTGGATGATTTACGGTATAATTCACCCCTCCACTTT; CDR3: CASSLDDLRYNSPLHF
D: TRBD2; size: .; V: TRBV29-1; J: TRBJ2-1; DNA: TGCAGCGTTGAAGGGGGACTAGCGGGGGTAAGGAATGAGCAGTTCTTC; CDR3: CSVEGGLAGVRNEQFF
D: TRBD2; size: once; V: TRBV27; J: TRBJ2-7; DNA: TGTGCCAGCAGTTTAAGCGGGGTTAGCTCCTACGAGCAGTACTTC; CDR3: CASSLSGVSSYEQYF
D: TRBD1; size: .; V: TRBV6-5; J: TRBJ2-5; DNA: TGTGCCAGCAGTTACTCGACAGGGAAAGAGACCCAGTACTTC; CDR3: CASSYSTGKETQYF
D: TRBD2; size: .; V: TRBV13; J: TRBJ2-1; DNA: TGTGCCAGCAGCTTGCGGGAGGGGTACAATGAGCAGTTCTTC; CDR3: CASSLREGYNEQFF
D: TRBD1; size: few; V: TRBV19; J: TRBJ1-2; DNA: TGTGCCAGTAGTAACCTCCCGGACAGGCCATATGGCTACACCTTC; CDR3: CASSNLPDRPYGYTF
D: .; size: .; V: TRBV2; J: TRBJ1-5; DNA: TGTGCCAGCAGTGAAATGGGGCTAGGGAATCAGCCCCAGCATTTT; CDR3: CASSEMGLGNQPQHF
D: .; size: .; V: TRBV5-6; J: TRBJ2-1; DNA: TGTGCCAGCAGCCCTAATTTCGGCAATGAGCAGTTCTTC; CDR3: CASSPNFGNEQFF
D: TRBD1; size: .; V: TRBV19; J: TRBJ1-6; DNA: TGTGCCAGCCGACAGGGACCCTCACCCCTCCACTTT; CDR3: CASRQGPSPLHF
D: TRBD1; size: .; V: TRBV7-8; J: TRBJ1-2; DNA: TGTGCCAGCAGCTCGGGACAGAAATACTATGGCTACACCTTC; CDR3: CASSSGQKYYGYTF
D: TRBD2; size: .; V: TRBV5-4; J: TRBJ2-2; DNA: TGTGCCAGCAGCAGCGGACTAGCGGGGCCGAACACCGGGGAGCTGTTTTTT; CDR3: CASSSGLAGPNTGELFF
D: .; size: .; V: TRBV3-1/TRBV3-2; J: TRBJ2-7; DNA: TGTGCCAGCAGCCAAGTCGTCAGGAACTCCCCCTACGAGCAGTACTTC; CDR3: CASSQVVRNSPYEQYF
D: .; size: once; V: TRBV19; J: TRBJ2-1; DNA: TGTGCCAGTAGTCCGGAGGGCCTAGGAGAGCAGTTCTTC; CDR3: CASSPEGLGEQFF
D: TRBD1; size: once; V: TRBV19; J: TRBJ1-1; DNA: TGTGCCAGTAGAGCCGGGACAGGGGTCACTGAAGCTTTCTTT; CDR3: CASRAGTGVTEAFF
D: TRBD1; size: .; V: TRBV7-9; J: TRBJ2-2; DNA: TGTGCCAGCAGCTTAGGGACAGGGTCAGCCGGGGAGCTGTTTTTT; CDR3: CASSLGTGSAGELFF
D: .; size: once; V: TRBV21-1; J: TRBJ1-1; DNA: TGTGCCAGCAGCAAAGCCGGAGGGAACCTCTCGAACACTGAAGCTTTCTTT; CDR3: CASSKAGGNLSNTEAFF
D: .; size: few; V: TRBV27; J: TRBJ2-2; DNA: TGTGCCAGCTGGCCGGGGCAGGGGCGTACGAACACCGGGGAGCTGTTTTTT; CDR3: CASWPGQGRTNTGELFF
D: TRBD1; size: .; V: TRBV4-3; J: TRBJ1-4; DNA: TGCGCCAGCAGCCAAGATCTTGCAGGGGGCCGAGGCGAAAAACTGTTTTTT; CDR3: CASSQDLAGGRGEKLFF
D: .; size: .; V: TRBV6-2/TRBV6-3; J: TRBJ2-3; DNA: TGTGCCAGCAGTTCCATCGGTGCTAGCACAGATACGCAGTATTTT; CDR3: CASSSIGASTDTQYF
D: TRBD2; size: .; V: TRBV7-3; J: TRBJ2-1; DNA: TGTGCCAGCAGCTGGAATCCTAGCGGGTCCAGCTCCTACAATGAGCAGTTCTTC; CDR3: CASSWNPSGSSSYNEQFF
D: .; size: .; V: TRBV6-9; J: TRBJ1-5; DNA: TGTGCCAGGGCCTCCGGGACTCGGGACAATCAGCCCCAGCATTTT; CDR3: CARASGTRDNQPQHF
D: TRBD1; size: .; V: TRBV30; J: TRBJ2-7; DNA: TGTGCCTGGAGTAGACAGGGACCGTACGAGCAGTACTTC; CDR3: CAWSRQGPYEQYF
D: .; size: .; V: TRBV4-3; J: TRBJ1-1; DNA: TGCGCCAGCAGCCAAGATAAGTACAGACCGAACACTGAAGCTTTCTTT; CDR3: CASSQDKYRPNTEAFF
D: TRBD2; size: .; V: TRBV29-1; J: TRBJ2-3; DNA: TGCAGCGTGGTAGCGGGAGGGCCTTTCACAGATACGCAGTATTTT; CDR3: CSVVAGGPFTDTQYF
D: .; size: .; V: TRBV30; J: TRBJ1-5; DNA: TGTGCCTGGAGAAGAATGGGGGGAAATCAGCCCCAGCATTTT; CDR3: CAWRRMGGNQPQHF
D: .; size: once; V: TRBV6-2/TRBV6-3; J: TRBJ1-5; DNA: TGTGCCAGCAGTACAGGGCTGGGCAATCAGCCCCAGCATTTT; CDR3: CASSTGLGNQPQHF
D: TRBD2; size: .; V: TRBV7-7; J: TRBJ2-2; DNA: TGTGCCAGCAGCCCCAACCCTAGCGGGAGTGGGACCGGGGAGCTGTTTTTT; CDR3: CASSPNPSGSGTGELFF
D: .; size: few; V: TRBV30; J: TRBJ1-3; DNA: TGTGCCCGCACGGGACTTATTGGCTCTGGAAACACCATATATTTT; CDR3: CARTGLIGSGNTIYF
D: .; size: .; V: TRBV2; J: TRBJ2-2; DNA: TGTGCCAGCGAGACAGCGTTTAACACCGGGGAGCTGTTTTTT; CDR3: CASETAFNTGELFF
D: TRBD1; size: .; V: TRBV7-9; J: TRBJ1-5; DNA: TGTGCCAGCTGGGACGGGACAGGTGATCAGCCCCAGCATTTT; CDR3: CASWDGTGDQPQHF
D: .; size: .; V: TRBV18; J: TRBJ2-7; DNA: TGTGCCAGCTCACCACTGTCTTCCCACGAGCAGTACTTC; CDR3: CASSPLSSHEQYF
D: TRBD2; size: .; V: TRBV20-1; J: TRBJ2-3; DNA: TGCAGTGCTAGTGGTCTAGCGGTAGATACGCAGTATTTT; CDR3: CSASGLAVDTQYF
D: TRBD1; size: .; V: TRBV9; J: TRBJ2-7; DNA: TGTGCCAGCAGCGTAGGGACAGGGGTAAACGAGCAGTACTTC; CDR3: CASSVGTGVNEQYF
D: .; size: .; V: TRBV30; J: TRBJ2-5; DNA: TGTGCCTGGAGGAGTCTTTCGGGTGAGACCCAGTACTTC; CDR3: CAWRSLSGETQYF
D: .; size: .; V: TRBV30; J: TRBJ1-3; DNA: TGTGCCTGGAGTGTAAAGGGGCTCAGAAACACCATATATTTT; CDR3: CAWSVKGLRNTIYF
D: TRBD1; size: .; V: TRBV5-1; J: TRBJ2-7; DNA: TGCGCCAGCAGCGTGGACAGGGTCAATAATGGATACGAGCAGTACTTC; CDR3: CASSVDRVNNGYEQYF
D: TRBD1; size: few; V: TRBV27; J: TRBJ1-4; DNA: TGTGCCAGCAGTTTCGGGACAGATAATGAAAAACTGTTTTTT; CDR3: CASSFGTDNEKLFF
D: .; size: .; V: TRBV24-1; J: TRBJ1-2; DNA: TGTGCCACCAGTGACTTCAGGGTCGGCTATGGCTACACCTTC; CDR3: CATSDFRVGYGYTF
D: .; size: .; V: TRBV7-2; J: TRBJ2-5; DNA: TGTGCCAGCAGCTCCTTGGGACTCATCGGTCAAGAGACCCAGTACTTC; CDR3: CASSSLGLIGQETQYF
D: .; size: .; V: TRBV5-6; J: TRBJ2-5; DNA: TGTGCCAGCAGTTCGACGGGAAGCCAAGAGACCCAGTACTTC; CDR3: CASSSTGSQETQYF
D: .; size: .; V: TRBV12-3/TRBV12-4; J: TRBJ2-5; DNA: TGTGCCAGCCTGCAGGGCCCTCGGGAGACCCAGTACTTC; CDR3: CASLQGPRETQYF
D: .; size: once; V: TRBV6-5; J: TRBJ1-4; DNA: TGTGCCGTGGCCAGCGGGGTTAATGAAAAACTGTTTTTT; CDR3: CAVASGVNEKLFF
D: TRBD1; size: once; V: TRBV10-3; J: TRBJ2-2; DNA: TGTGCCATCAGTACCGGGACAGGGATGAACACCGGGGAGCTGTTTTTT; CDR3: CAISTGTGMNTGELFF